This T cell receptor beta chain was found in a study of T cell changes during pregnancy in multiple sclerosis. V lost 1 base and J 1 base, leaving 25 bases between the germline ends. CDR1 is MNHEY and CDR2 is SMNVEV in the germline V gene (reference sequence). The CDR3 loop spans 20 amino acids. The method was immunoSEQ multiplex PCR; TCRdb's version includes in-frame clones alone and lacks a portion of them. The table records just over 35,000 clones, roughly 93% of them present only once. The sequence was obtained from a female donor with multiple sclerosis, enrolled in a pregnancy study. V usage is TRBV27 and J usage is TRBJ1-1; a possible D gene is TRBD1 (6 bases). Sequenced material: CD4+ T cells from peripheral blood mononuclear cells, taken in the first trimester of pregnancy. The CDR3 loop is CASSLWAPRGAPPKNTEAFF. As DNA, the CDR3 is TGTGCCAGCAGTTTATGGGCCCCCCGGGGGGCCCCCCCCAAGAACACTGAAGCTTTCTTT.